The 18 T cell receptor beta chains reported below all come from one sample, sequenced in a study of T cells in localized non-small cell lung cancer. The table came from immunoSEQ multiplex PCR; TCRdb's copy has only in-frame clones and leaves some out. In the table there are approximately 28,000 clones, more than 85% of which are singletons. The sequencing used peripheral blood, collected before any cancer treatment. Receptors were obtained from an older female donor with stage I lung adenocarcinoma.

The chain is built from TRBV19 and TRBJ2-2, with 10 bases fitting TRBD1. Per germline, CDR1 LNHDA and CDR2 SQIVND (reference sequence). This CDR3 contains 13 residues. V shed 6 bases, J shed 6 bases, and the junction held 1 base outside the gene matches. As DNA, the CDR3 is TGTGCCAGTAGGGGACAGGGGCCCGGGGAGCTGTTTTTT. Protein product: CASRGQGPGELFF.

The rearrangement joins TRBV28 to TRBJ1-5; D gene ambiguous. The CDR3 loop spans 12 amino acids. The germline gives CDR1 MDHEN, CDR2 SYDVKM. The germline V and J ends were trimmed by 8 bases and 4 bases, with 9 bases remaining between them. The CDR3: CASREANQPQHF. The CDR3, as DNA: TGTGCCAGCCGAGAGGCAAATCAGCCCCAGCATTTT. Full variable domain (remainder filled in from reference TRBV28 and TRBJ1-5): DVKVTQSSRYLVKRTGEKVFLECVQDMDHENMFWYRQDPGLGLRLIYFSYDVKMKEKGDIPEGYSVSREKKERFSLILESASTNQTSMYLCASREANQPQHFGDGTRLSIL.

This sequence joins TRBV28 and TRBJ1-1, with 10 bases lining up with TRBD1. The CDR3 has 14 residues. V was clipped by 5 bases and J by 7 bases; unmatched bases: 7. Germline values: CDR1 MDHEN, CDR2 SYDVKM. CDR3 amino acids: CASSPQTGGVEAFF. The CDR3 DNA reads TGTGCCAGCAGTCCGCAGACAGGGGGCGTTGAAGCTTTCTTT.

The CDR3 nucleotides are TGTGCCACCAGCAGAGATCTGCCGGGTAGCAATCAGCCCCAGCATTTT. The encoded protein is CATSRDLPGSNQPQHF. This chain connects TRBV15 to TRBJ1-5; D not resolved. The CDR3 is made up of 16 amino acids. CDR1 and CDR2 from the germline V gene are LNHNV and YYDKDF (reference sequence). The V end lost 0 bases, the J end lost 0 bases, and 9 bases lay between the germline ends.

This chain connects TRBV7-9 to TRBJ2-1; D is unresolved. The CDR3 loop spans 11 amino acids. Deletions cut 5 bases from V and 9 bases from J, with 8 bases between. In germline, CDR1 is SEHNR, CDR2 FQNEAQ (reference sequence). In DNA, the CDR3 is TGTGCCAGCAGCCCTGGGCGTGAGCAGTTCTTC. It is translated as CASSPGREQFF.

This sequence joins TRBV5-1 and TRBJ2-5; 7 bases align to TRBD1. Germline CDR1 is SGHRS and CDR2 is YFSETQ. With V trimmed by 4 bases and J by 5 bases, 5 bases remained unmatched. The CDR3 consists of 13 residues. CDR3 region: CASSTTGWETQYF. CDR3 bases: TGCGCCAGCAGCACGACAGGGTGGGAGACCCAGTACTTC.

This clone came up once. The V call is TRBV11-2, the J call TRBJ2-5; D gene unclear. The CDR3 has 15 amino acids. V lost 3 bases to trimming and J lost 5 bases, with 16 bases between them. Germline values: CDR1 SGHAT, CDR2 FQNNGV. The CDR3 region has the DNA TGTGCCAGCAGCTTCTCCGCGTGGACCCGTGAGACCCAGTACTTC. Its translation is CASSFSAWTRETQYF. Full variable domain (outside the CDR3, taken from reference TRBV11-2 and TRBJ2-5): EAGVAQSPRYKIIEKRQSVAFWCNPISGHATLYWYQQILGQGPKLLIQFQNNGVVDDSQLPKDRFSAERLKGVDSTLKIQPAKLEDSAVYLCASSFSAWTRETQYFGPGTRLLVL.

This chain joins TRBV11-1 and TRBJ2-1, with 8 bases fitting TRBD1. Germline V gives CDR1 SGHAT, CDR2 FQDESV (reference sequence). The CDR3 is 14 residues long. V lost 5 bases and J lost 7; bases outside the gene matches: 7. In nucleotides, the CDR3 is TGTGCCAGCAGCCCCCGGACAGGGAAGAATGAGCAGTTCTTC. It specifies CASSPRTGKNEQFF.

This clone was found once. The rearrangement uses TRBV5-1 and TRBJ2-2; D gene unclear. The CDR3 totals 16 residues. Trimming removed 5 bases from V and 0 bases from J, with 14 bases in between. CDR1 SGHRS and CDR2 YFSETQ come from the germline V gene. The CDR3 here is CASSSTPLSNTGELFF. CDR3 bases: TGCGCCAGCAGTTCGACACCACTATCGAACACCGGGGAGCTGTTTTTT.

The chain recombines TRBV7-2 with TRBJ2-7; 8 nucleotides line up with TRBD1. The CDR3 extends over 15 amino acids. Germline CDR1 is SGHTA and CDR2 is FQGNSA. J lost 2 bases, V lost 3 bases, and 6 bases had no gene match. The CDR3 region is CASSLQGARTYEQYF. The CDR3 DNA follows: TGTGCCAGCAGCTTGCAGGGGGCGCGGACCTACGAGCAGTACTTC.

The chain couples TRBV6-5 to TRBJ1-1; D ambiguous. V lost 4 bases and J lost 3, with 9 bases in between. CDR1 is MNHEY, CDR2 SVGAGI, per germline. The CDR3 runs 13 residues. The CDR3 bases are TGTGCCAGCAGTTCGGGCCGGGACACTGAAGCTTTCTTT. Protein sequence: CASSSGRDTEAFF.

This chain links TRBV2 with TRBJ1-2; weak D call: TRBD1 (6 bases). This CDR3 has 12 residues. The V and J ends lost 5 bases and 8 bases respectively, with 12 bases between them. CDR1 is SNHLY, CDR2 FYNNEI, per germline. The CDR3 spells CASSWGQEGYTF. The CDR3 coding sequence is TGTGCCAGCAGTTGGGGGCAGGAGGGCTACACCTTC.

The CDR3 sequence: CSAGQGPWAFF. Written as DNA, the CDR3 is TGCAGCGCTGGGCAGGGTCCTTGGGCTTTCTTT. The rearrangement links TRBV29-1 to TRBJ1-1; D perhaps matches TRBD1 (5 bases). The CDR3 totals 11 residues. V dropped 7 bases and J dropped 11 bases, with 17 bases sitting between them. Germline CDR1 and CDR2: SQVTM and ANQGSEA. The full variable domain, with the rest looked up from reference TRBV29-1 and TRBJ1-1, is SAVISQKPSRDICQRGTSLTIQCQVDSQVTMMFWYRQQPGQSLTLIATANQGSEATYESGFVIDKFPISRPNLTFSTLTVSNMSPEDSSIYLCSAGQGPWAFFGQGTRLTVV.

The chain joins TRBV5-5 to TRBJ1-4, with D possibly being TRBD1 (5 bases). Germline V lookup: CDR1 SGHKS, CDR2 YYEKEE (reference sequence). Deletions cut 4 bases from V and 14 bases from J, with 21 bases between. CDR3 length: 14 amino acids. The CDR3 nucleotides are TGTGCCAGCAGCCCGACCGGGACGGATATGAACCTGTTTTTT. Its protein is CASSPTGTDMNLFF.

This chain links TRBV9 with TRBJ2-2, with D maybe TRBD1 (5 bases). V dropped 10 bases and J dropped 8 bases, with 18 bases sitting between them. CDR1 is SGDLS, CDR2 YYNGEE, per germline. There are 13 residues in the CDR3. CDR3 bases: TGTGCCTCAGGGATTGACCCCAGGGGGGAGCTGTTTTTT. It is translated as CASGIDPRGELFF. Looking up the rest from reference TRBV9 and TRBJ2-2 gives the full variable domain: DSGVTQTPKHLITATGQRVTLRCSPRSGDLSVYWYQQSLDQGLQFLIQYYNGEERAKGNILERFSAQQFPDLHSELNLSSLELGDSALYFCASGIDPRGELFFGEGSRLTVL.

The gene calls are TRBV5-1 and TRBJ2-2; TRBD2 matches at 12 bases. CDR3 length: 16 residues. Germline V gene data show CDR1 as SGHRS and CDR2 as YFSETQ. Trimming took 2 bases from V and 5 from J; bases not matched to a gene: 4. The CDR3 reads CASSLLAGGRTGELFF. DNA for the CDR3: TGCGCCAGCAGCTTACTAGCGGGAGGAAGGACCGGGGAGCTGTTTTTT.

The chain carries TRBV20-1 and TRBJ1-5; D perhaps matches TRBD1 (5 bases). Per the germline V gene, CDR1 is DFQATT and CDR2 is SNEGSKA (reference sequence). V shed 7 bases and J shed 7 bases, with 8 bases lying between them. CDR3 length: 10 amino acids. CDR3 in DNA: TGCAGTGTGGGGGACCAGCCCCAGCATTTT. The encoded protein is CSVGDQPQHF.

The chain employs TRBV7-9 and TRBJ1-2; perhaps TRBD1 as D (5 bases). There are 14 residues in the CDR3. With 0 bases removed from V and 3 bases from J, the gap between germline ends came to 8 bases. The germline V gene encodes CDR1 SEHNR and CDR2 FQNEAQ (reference sequence). CDR3 nucleotides: TGTGCCAGCAGCTTAGCGTCGACAGACTATGGCTACACCTTC. This gives the protein CASSLASTDYGYTF.